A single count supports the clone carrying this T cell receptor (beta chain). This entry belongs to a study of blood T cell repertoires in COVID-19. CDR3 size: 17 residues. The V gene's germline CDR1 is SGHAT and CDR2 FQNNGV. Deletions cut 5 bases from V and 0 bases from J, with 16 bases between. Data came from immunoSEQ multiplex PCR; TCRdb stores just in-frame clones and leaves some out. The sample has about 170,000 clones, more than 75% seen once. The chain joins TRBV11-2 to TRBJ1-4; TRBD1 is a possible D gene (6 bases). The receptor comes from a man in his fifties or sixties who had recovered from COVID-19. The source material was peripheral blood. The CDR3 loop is CASSPGTHNPTNEKLFF. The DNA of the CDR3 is TGTGCCAGCAGCCCCGGGACACATAATCCAACTAATGAAAAACTGTTTTTT.